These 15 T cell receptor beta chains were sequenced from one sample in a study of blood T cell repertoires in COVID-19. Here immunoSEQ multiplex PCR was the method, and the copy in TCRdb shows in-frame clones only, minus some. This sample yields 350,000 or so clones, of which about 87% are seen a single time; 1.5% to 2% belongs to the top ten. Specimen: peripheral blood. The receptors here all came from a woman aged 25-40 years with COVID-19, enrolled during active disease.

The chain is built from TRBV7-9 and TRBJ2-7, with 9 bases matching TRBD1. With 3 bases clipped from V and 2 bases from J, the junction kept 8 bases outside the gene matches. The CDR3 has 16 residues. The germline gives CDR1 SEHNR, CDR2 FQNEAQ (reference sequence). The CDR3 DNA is TGTGCCAGCAGCTTCCCGGGACAGGGCACGGCCTACGAGCAGTACTTC. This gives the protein CASSFPGQGTAYEQYF. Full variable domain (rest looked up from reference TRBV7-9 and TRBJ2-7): DTGVSQNPRHKITKRGQNVTFRCDPISEHNRLYWYRQTLGQGPEFLTYFQNEAQLEKSRLLSDRFSAERPKGSFSTLEIQRTEQGDSAMYLCASSFPGQGTAYEQYFGPGTRLTVT.

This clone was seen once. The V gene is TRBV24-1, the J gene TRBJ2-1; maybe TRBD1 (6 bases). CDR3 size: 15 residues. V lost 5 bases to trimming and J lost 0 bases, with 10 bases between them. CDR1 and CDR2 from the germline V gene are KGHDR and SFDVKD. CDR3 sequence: CATSVGASSYNEQFF. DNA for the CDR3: TGTGCCACCAGTGTGGGGGCGAGCTCCTACAATGAGCAGTTCTTC.

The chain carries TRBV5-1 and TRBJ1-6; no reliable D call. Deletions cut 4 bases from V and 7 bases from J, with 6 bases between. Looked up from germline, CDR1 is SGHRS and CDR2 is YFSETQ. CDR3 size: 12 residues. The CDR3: CASSLNNSPLHF. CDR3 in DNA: TGCGCCAGCAGCCTAAACAATTCACCCCTCCACTTT.

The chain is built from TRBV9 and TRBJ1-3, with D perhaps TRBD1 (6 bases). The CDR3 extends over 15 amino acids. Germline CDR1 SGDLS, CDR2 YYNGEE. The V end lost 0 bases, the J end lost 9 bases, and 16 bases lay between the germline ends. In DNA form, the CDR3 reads TGTGCCAGCAGCGTAGGGGCAGGGGAAGGGAGCACCATATATTTT. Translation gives CASSVGAGEGSTIYF.

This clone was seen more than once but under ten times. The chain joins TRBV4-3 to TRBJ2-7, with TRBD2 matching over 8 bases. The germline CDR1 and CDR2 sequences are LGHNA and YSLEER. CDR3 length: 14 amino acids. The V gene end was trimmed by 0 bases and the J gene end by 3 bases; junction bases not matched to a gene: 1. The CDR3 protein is CASSQDTSGYEQYF. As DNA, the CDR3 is TGCGCCAGCAGCCAAGATACTAGCGGCTACGAGCAGTACTTC.

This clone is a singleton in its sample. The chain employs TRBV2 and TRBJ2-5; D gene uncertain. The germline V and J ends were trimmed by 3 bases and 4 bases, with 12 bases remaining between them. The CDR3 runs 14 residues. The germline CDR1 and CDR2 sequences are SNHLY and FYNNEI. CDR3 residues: CASSDGPIRETQYF. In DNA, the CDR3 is TGTGCCAGCAGTGACGGTCCAATCCGAGAGACCCAGTACTTC.

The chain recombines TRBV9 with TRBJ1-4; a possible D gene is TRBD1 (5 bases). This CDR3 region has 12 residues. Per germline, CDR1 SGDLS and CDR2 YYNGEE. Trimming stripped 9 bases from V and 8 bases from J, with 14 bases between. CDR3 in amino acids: CAITGSEEKLFF. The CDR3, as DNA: TGTGCCATCACAGGTTCGGAAGAAAAACTGTTTTTT.

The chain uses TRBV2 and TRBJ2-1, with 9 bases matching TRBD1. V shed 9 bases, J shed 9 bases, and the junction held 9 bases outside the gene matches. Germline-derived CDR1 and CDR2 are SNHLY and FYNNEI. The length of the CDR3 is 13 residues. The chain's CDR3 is CASGGQGGGEQFF. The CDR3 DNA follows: TGTGCCAGTGGGGGACAGGGTGGGGGTGAGCAGTTCTTC.

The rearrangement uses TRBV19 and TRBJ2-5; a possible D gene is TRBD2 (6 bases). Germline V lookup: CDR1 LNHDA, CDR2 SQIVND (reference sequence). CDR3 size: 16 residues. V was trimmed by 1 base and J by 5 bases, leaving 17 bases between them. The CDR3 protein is CASSIGGVRTGETQYF. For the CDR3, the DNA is TGTGCCAGTAGTATAGGCGGGGTCCGGACTGGGGAGACCCAGTACTTC.

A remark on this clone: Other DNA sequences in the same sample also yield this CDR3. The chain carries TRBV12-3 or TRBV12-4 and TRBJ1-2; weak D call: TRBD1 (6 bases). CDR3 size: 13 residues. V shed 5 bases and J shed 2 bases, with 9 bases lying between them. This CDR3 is CASSKGQNYGYTF. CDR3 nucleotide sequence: TGTGCCAGCAGTAAGGGACAAAACTATGGCTACACCTTC.

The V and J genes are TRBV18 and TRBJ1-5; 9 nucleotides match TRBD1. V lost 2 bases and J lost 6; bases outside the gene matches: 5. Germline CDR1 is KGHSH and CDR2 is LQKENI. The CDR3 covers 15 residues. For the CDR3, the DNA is TGTGCCAGCTCACCAAGTACAGGGGGCAGTCAGCCCCAGCATTTT. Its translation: CASSPSTGGSQPQHF.

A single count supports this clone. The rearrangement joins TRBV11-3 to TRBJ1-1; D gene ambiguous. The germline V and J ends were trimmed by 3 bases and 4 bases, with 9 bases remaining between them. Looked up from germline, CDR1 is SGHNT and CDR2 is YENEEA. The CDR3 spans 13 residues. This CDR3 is CASSLRVPTEAFF. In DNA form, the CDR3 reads TGTGCCAGCAGCTTGAGGGTCCCCACTGAAGCTTTCTTT.

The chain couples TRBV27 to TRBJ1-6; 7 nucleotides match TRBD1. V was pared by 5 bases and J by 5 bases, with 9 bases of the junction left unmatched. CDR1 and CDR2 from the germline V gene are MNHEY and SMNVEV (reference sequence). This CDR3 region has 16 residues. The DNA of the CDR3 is TGTGCCAGCAGTCCCGGACAGGATCTTCATAATTCACCCCTCCACTTT. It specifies CASSPGQDLHNSPLHF.

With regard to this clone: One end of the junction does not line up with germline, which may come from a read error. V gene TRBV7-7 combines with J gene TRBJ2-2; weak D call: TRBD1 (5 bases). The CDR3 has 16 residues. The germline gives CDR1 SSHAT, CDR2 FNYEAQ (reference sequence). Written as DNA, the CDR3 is TGTGCTAGCAGCTTAGGTGGGGCTAAAAACACCGGGGAGCTGTTTTTT. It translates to CASSLGGAKNTGELFF.

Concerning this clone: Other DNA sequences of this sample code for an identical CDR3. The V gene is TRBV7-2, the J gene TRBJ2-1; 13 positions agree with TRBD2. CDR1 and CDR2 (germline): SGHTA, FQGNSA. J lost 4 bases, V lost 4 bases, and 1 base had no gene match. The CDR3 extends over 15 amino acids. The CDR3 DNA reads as TGTGCCAGCAGCTCGACTAGCGGGGGGTACAATGAGCAGTTCTTC. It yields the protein CASSSTSGGYNEQFF.